These 2 T cell receptor beta chains originate from one sample sequenced in a study of T cell responses to AZD1222 COVID-19 vaccine. Sequencing used immunoSEQ multiplex PCR; TCRdb keeps in-frame clones, though not all of them. This sample carries around 160,000 clones, 92% of them seen once, and the ten largest clones take roughly 0.98%. The source was peripheral blood, collected 28 days after the second AZD1222 dose. Receptors originate from an adult who received the AZD1222 COVID-19 vaccine.

The chain employs TRBV11-2 and TRBJ2-7; TRBD1 aligns across 8 bases. Germline values: CDR1 SGHAT, CDR2 FQNNGV. V lost 4 bases to trimming and J lost 7 bases; unmatched junction nucleotides: 9. This CDR3 is built from 14 residues. CDR3 sequence (DNA): TGTGCCAGCAGCTCCCCCGGGACAGGCTGGGAGCAGTACTTC. The encoded protein is CASSSPGTGWEQYF.

The rearrangement links TRBV5-4 to TRBJ2-1, with D perhaps matching TRBD1 (6 bases). Trimming left V 2 bases short and J 0 bases short, with 9 bases between. This CDR3 has 15 amino acids. The germline V gene has CDR1 SGHNT and CDR2 YYREEE (reference sequence). CDR3 in amino acids: CASSFGQSSYNEQFF. The CDR3 bases are TGTGCCAGCAGCTTCGGACAGAGCTCCTACAATGAGCAGTTCTTC.